This T cell receptor beta chain came from a study of T cells in Graves' hyperthyroidism and ophthalmopathy. Study-wide points: A model using 13 V-J features told ophthalmopathy apart from stable hyperthyroidism.

Amplification of TCR beta CDR3 regions used RNA as the template. First-round RT-PCR targeting the TCR CDR3 was performed with the HTBI primer set. TCRdb re-derived calls from the multiplex PCR reads in MiXCR, one entry per CDR3 protein. The table has just under 750,000 distinct CDR3 sequences, about 35% seen once. From approximately 9.3 ml of fresh peripheral blood, PBMCs were isolated. In its sample, this clonotype was seen a few times. Its antigen is unidentified. Germline CDR1 MNHEY, CDR2 SMNVEV (reference sequence). The CDR3 is 12 amino acids. V was pared by 4 bases and J by 10 bases, with 8 bases between.

The clonotype comes from a middle-aged woman with Graves' hyperthyroidism. V gene TRBV27 combines with J gene TRBJ1-6; no clear D gene. The source material was blood. CDR3 in DNA: TGTGCCAGCAGTTCCCCCTTATCACCCCTCCACTTT. Translation: CASSSPLSPLHF.